These 4 T cell receptor beta chains came from one sample sequenced in a study of cytomegalovirus exposure and HLA in healthy donors. The study ran its PCR with 60 Vbeta and 13 Jbeta primers. Produced via immunoSEQ multiplex PCR; TCRdb's table is partial and in-frame only. The table records roughly 120,000 clones, over 60% of them present only once. Sequences were obtained from PBMCs. The receptors were gathered from a man aged 50-59 years in good health and CMV-seronegative.

V gene TRBV4-1 combines with J gene TRBJ1-5; unclear D gene. Germline CDR1 reads MGHRA; CDR2 reads YSYEKL. The CDR3 consists of 13 residues. V was cut by 3 bases and J by 7 bases, with 10 bases left in between. The chain's CDR3 is CASSHDRVQPQHF. The DNA for the CDR3 is TGCGCCAGCAGCCACGACCGGGTCCAGCCCCAGCATTTT.

This chain links TRBV7-9 with TRBJ1-2; a possible D gene is TRBD1 (5 bases). CDR3 length: 13 residues. The V gene lost 6 bases and the J gene lost 4 bases, with 12 bases spanning the gap. Germline CDR1 SEHNR, CDR2 FQNEAQ (reference sequence). The CDR3 DNA is TGTGCCAGCAGGGTGGACACGGGCTATGGCTACACCTTC. Its protein is CASRVDTGYGYTF.

The chain carries TRBV6-1 and TRBJ2-7; TRBD2 agrees at 9 bases. This CDR3 is 14 amino acids long. J lost 7 bases, V lost 7 bases, and 11 bases had no gene match. Germline V gene sequence: CDR1 MNHNS, CDR2 SASEGT. The CDR3 sequence is CASTEGAGGREQYV. DNA for the CDR3: TGTGCCAGCACCGAGGGAGCGGGGGGTCGAGAGCAGTACGTC.

This clone was recorded a few times. The J gene is TRBJ1-1, the V gene TRBV5-1, with 7 positions matching TRBD1. The ends lost 7 bases at V and 0 bases at J; junction bases unmatched: 18. In germline, CDR1 is SGHRS, CDR2 YFSETQ. This CDR3 has 18 residues. The CDR3: CASGASNRGPFMNTEAFF. DNA of the CDR3: TGCGCCAGCGGTGCATCCAACAGGGGCCCCTTCATGAACACTGAAGCTTTCTTT.